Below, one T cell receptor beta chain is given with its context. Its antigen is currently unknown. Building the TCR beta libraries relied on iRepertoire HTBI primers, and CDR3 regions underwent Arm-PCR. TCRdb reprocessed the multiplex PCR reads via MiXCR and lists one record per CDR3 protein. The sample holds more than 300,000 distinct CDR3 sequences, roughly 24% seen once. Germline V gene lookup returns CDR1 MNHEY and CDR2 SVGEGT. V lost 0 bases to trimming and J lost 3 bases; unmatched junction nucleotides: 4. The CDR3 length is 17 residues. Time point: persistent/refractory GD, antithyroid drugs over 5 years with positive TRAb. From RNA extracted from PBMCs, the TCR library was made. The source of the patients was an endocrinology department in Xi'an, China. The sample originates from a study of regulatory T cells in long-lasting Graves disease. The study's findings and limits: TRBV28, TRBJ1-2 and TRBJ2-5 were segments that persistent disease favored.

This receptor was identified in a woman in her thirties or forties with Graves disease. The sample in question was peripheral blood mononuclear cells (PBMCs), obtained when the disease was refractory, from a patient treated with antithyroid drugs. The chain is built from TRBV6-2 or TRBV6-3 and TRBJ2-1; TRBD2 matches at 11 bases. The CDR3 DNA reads TGTGCCAGCAGTTACTCAAAAGGACTAGCGGGCTACAATGAGCAGTTCTTC. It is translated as CASSYSKGLAGYNEQFF.